Reported below is one T cell receptor (beta chain). These data originate in a study of identical twins. V was pared by 2 bases and J by 10 bases, with 15 bases between. Germline-derived CDR1 and CDR2 are SGHTA and FQGNSA. The CDR3 is 14 residues long. TCRdb reprocessed the 5' RACE reads via MiXCR and lists one record per CDR3 protein. The sample yields hundreds of thousands of distinct CDR3 sequences, around a sixth seen once. The same specimen was also included in a second study, on T cells expressing NK-cell markers. That report notes: Underlying the TCR beta repertoires were sorted CD3+CD56+NKG2C+, CD3+CD56+NKG2C- and CD3+CD56-NKG2C+ T cells. Sequencing covered eight donors, seven HCMV-seropositive and one seronegative.

The gene calls are TRBV7-2 and TRBJ2-1; the D gene is possibly TRBD2 (7 bases). The sequencing input was PBMCs. This sequence originates from a woman between 18 and 29 years old in good health. CDR3 in DNA: TGTGCCAGCAGCTTATACCCAAGGGGGGGCGAGCAGTTCTTC. Translated: CASSLYPRGGEQFF.